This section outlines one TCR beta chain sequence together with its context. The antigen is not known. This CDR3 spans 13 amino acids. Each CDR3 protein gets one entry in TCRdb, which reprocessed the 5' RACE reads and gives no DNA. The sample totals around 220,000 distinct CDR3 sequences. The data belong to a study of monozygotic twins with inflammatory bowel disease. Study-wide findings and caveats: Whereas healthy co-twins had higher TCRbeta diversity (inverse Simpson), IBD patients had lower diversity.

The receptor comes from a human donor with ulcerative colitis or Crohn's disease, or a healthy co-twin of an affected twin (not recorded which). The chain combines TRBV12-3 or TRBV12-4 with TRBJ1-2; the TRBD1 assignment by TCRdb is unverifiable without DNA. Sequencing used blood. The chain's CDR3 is CASSLPGAGGYTF.